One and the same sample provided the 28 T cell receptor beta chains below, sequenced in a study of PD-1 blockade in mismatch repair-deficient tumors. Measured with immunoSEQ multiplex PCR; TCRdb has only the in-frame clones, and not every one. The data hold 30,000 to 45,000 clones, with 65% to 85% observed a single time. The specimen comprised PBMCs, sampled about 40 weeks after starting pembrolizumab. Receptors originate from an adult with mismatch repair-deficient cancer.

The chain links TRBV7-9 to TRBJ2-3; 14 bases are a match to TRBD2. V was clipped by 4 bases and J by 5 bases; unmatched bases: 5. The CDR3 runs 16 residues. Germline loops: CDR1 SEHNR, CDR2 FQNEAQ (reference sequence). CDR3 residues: CASSSGTSGRIDTQYF. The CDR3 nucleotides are TGTGCCAGCAGCTCCGGGACTAGCGGGAGAATAGATACGCAGTATTTT.

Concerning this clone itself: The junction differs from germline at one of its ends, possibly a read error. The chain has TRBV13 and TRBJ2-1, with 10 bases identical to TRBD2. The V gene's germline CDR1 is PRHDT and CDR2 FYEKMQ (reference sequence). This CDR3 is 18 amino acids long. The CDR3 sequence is CASTLVASGSWPYNEQFF. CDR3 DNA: TGTGCCAGCACCTTAGTGGCTAGCGGGAGTTGGCCCTACAATGAGCAGTTCTTC.

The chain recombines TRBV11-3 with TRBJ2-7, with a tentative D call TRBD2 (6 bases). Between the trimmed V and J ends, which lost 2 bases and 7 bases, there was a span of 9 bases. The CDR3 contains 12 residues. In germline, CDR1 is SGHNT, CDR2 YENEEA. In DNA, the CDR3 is TGTGCCAGCAGCTTACTAGCGACTGAGCAGTACTTC. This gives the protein CASSLLATEQYF.

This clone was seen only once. DNA for the CDR3: TGTGCCAGCACCCTCGGGACAGTTTCTTATAGCAATCAGCCCCAGCATTTT. Protein product: CASTLGTVSYSNQPQHF. This chain uses TRBV28 with TRBJ1-5; TRBD1 matches 7 bases. Germline V lookup: CDR1 MDHEN, CDR2 SYDVKM. Trimming at V came to 7 bases and at J to 0 bases, leaving 12 bases not matched to a gene. This CDR3 comprises 17 residues.

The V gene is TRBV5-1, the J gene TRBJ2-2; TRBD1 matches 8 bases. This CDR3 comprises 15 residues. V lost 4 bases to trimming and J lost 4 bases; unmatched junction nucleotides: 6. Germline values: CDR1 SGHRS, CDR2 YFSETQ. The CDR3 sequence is CASSPGQGGTGELFF. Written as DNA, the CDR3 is TGCGCCAGCAGCCCCGGACAGGGTGGCACCGGGGAGCTGTTTTTT.

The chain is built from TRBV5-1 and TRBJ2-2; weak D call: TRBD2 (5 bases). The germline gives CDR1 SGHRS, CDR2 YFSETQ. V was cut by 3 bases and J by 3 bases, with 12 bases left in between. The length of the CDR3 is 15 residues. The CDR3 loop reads CASSSLVSDTGELFF. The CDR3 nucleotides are TGCGCCAGCAGCTCACTAGTATCGGACACCGGGGAGCTGTTTTTT.

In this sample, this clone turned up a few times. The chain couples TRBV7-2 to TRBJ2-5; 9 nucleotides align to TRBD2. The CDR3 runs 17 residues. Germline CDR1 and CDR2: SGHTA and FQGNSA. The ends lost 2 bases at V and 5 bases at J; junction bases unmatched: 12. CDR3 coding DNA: TGTGCCAGCAGCTTATATACTTGGCGGGAGGGCTTGGAGACCCAGTACTTC. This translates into CASSLYTWREGLETQYF. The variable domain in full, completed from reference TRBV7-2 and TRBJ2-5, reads GAGVSQSPSNKVTEKGKDVELRCDPISGHTALYWYRQSLGQGLEFLIYFQGNSAPDKSGLPSDRFSAERTGGSVSTLTIQRTQQEDSAVYLCASSLYTWREGLETQYFGPGTRLLVL.

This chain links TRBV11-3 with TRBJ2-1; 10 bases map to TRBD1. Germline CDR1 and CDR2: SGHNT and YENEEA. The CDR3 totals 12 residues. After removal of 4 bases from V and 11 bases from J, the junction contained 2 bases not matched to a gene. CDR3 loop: CASSSDRGKQFF. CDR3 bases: TGTGCCAGCAGCTCGGACAGGGGGAAGCAGTTCTTC.

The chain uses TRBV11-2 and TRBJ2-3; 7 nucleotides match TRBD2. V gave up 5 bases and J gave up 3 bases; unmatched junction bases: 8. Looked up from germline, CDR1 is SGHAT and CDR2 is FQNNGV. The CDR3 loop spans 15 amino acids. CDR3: CASSASGAGTDTQYF. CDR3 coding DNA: TGTGCCAGCAGCGCTAGCGGAGCAGGGACAGATACGCAGTATTTT.

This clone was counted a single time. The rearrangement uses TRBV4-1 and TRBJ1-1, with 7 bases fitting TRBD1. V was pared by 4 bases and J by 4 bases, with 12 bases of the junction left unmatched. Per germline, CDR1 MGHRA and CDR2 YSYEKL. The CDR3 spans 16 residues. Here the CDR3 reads CASSPSRNRGFTEAFF. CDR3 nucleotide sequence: TGCGCCAGCAGCCCCTCCAGGAACAGGGGATTCACTGAAGCTTTCTTT.

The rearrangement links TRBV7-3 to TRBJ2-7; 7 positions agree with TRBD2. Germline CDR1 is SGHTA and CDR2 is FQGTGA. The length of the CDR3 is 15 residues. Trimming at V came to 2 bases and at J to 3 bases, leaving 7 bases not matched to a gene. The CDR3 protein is CASSLQAGLLYEQYF. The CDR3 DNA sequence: TGTGCCAGCAGCTTACAGGCGGGACTACTCTACGAGCAGTACTTC.

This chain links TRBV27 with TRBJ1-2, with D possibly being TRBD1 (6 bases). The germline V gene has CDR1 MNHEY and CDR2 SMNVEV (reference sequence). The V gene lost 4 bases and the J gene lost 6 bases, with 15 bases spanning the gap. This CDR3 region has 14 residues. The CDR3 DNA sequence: TGTGCCAGCAGTTCAGGGGTCCTTTTGAATGGCTACACCTTC. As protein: CASSSGVLLNGYTF.

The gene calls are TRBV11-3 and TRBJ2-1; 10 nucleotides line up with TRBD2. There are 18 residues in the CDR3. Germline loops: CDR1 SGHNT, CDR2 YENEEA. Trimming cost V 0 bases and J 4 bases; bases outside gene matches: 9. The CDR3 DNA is TGTGCCAGCAGCTTAGAACTAGCGGGAAGCCGAGGATACAATGAGCAGTTCTTC. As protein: CASSLELAGSRGYNEQFF.

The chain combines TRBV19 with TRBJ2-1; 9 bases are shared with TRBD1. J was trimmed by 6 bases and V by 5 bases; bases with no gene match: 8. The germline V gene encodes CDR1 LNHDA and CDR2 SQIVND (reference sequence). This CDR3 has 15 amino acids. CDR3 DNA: TGTGCCAGTAGTCTCTCACAGGGGGCGTCCAATGAGCAGTTCTTC. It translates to CASSLSQGASNEQFF.

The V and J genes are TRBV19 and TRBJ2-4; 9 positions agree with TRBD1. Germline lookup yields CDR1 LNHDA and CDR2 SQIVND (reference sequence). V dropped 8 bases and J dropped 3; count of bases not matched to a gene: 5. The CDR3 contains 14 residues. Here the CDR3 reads CASRDRDGKNIQYF. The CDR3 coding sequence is TGTGCCAGTCGGGACAGGGACGGCAAAAACATTCAGTACTTC.

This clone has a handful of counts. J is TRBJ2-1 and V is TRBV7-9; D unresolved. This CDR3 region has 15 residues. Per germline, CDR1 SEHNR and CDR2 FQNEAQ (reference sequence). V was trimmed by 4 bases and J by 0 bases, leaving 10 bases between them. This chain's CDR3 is CASSSALSSYNEQFF. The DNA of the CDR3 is TGTGCCAGCAGCTCCGCCTTGAGCTCCTACAATGAGCAGTTCTTC.

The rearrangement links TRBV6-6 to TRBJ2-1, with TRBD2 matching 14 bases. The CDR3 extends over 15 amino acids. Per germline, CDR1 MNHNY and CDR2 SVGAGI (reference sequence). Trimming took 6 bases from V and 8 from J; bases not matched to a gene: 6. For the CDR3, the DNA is TGTGCCAGCAGCCCGGGACTAGCGGGAGTCTATGAGCAGTTCTTC. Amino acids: CASSPGLAGVYEQFF.

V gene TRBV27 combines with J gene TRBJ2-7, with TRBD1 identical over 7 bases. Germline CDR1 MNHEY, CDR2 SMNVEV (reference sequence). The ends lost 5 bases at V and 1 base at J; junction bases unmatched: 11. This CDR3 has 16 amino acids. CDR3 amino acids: CASSPRRTGLSYEQYF. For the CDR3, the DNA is TGTGCCAGCAGTCCAAGGCGGACAGGCCTGTCCTACGAGCAGTACTTC.

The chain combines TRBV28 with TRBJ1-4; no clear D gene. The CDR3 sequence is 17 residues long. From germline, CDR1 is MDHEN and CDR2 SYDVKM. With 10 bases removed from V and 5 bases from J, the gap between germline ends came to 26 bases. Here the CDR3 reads CATLPGPPLRGNEKLFF. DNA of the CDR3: TGTGCCACCCTCCCGGGCCCACCACTAAGAGGGAATGAAAAACTGTTTTTT.

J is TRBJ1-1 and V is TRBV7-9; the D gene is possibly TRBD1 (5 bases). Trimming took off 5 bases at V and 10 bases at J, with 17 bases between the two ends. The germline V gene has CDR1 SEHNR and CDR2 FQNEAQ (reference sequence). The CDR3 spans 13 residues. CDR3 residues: CASSPEAGFAAFF. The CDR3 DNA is TGTGCCAGCAGCCCCGAGGCAGGGTTCGCAGCTTTCTTT.

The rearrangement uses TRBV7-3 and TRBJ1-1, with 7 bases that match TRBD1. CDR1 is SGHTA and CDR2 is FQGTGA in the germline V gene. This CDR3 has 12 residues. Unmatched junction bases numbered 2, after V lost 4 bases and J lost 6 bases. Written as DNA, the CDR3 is TGTGCCAGCAGCTCGACAGGGTCTGAAGCTTTCTTT. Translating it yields CASSSTGSEAFF.

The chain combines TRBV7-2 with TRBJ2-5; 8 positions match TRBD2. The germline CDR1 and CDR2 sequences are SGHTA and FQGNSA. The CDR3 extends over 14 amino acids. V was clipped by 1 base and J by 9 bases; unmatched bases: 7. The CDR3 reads CASSLGGGNGAQYF. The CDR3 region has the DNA TGTGCCAGCAGCTTAGGCGGGGGGAATGGGGCCCAGTACTTC.

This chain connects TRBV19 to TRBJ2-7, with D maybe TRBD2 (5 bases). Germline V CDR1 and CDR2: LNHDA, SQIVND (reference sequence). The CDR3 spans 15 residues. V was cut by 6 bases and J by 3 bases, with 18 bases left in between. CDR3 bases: TGTGCCAGTAGCGACCCACCGGACGGGAACTACGAGCAGTACTTC. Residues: CASSDPPDGNYEQYF.

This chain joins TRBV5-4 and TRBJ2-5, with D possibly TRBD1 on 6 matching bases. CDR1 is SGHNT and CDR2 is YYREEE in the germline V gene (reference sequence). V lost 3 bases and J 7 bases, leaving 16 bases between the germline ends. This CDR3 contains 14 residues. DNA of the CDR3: TGTGCCAGCAGCTACCCAACAGGGACGGGGACCCAGTACTTC. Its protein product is CASSYPTGTGTQYF.

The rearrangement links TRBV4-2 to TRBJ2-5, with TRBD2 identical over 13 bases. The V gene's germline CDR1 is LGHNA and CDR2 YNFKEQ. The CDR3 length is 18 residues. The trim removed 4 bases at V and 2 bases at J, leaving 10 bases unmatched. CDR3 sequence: CASSRLLAGGPEQETQYF. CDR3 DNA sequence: TGTGCCAGCAGCCGCCTACTAGCGGGAGGGCCGGAACAAGAGACCCAGTACTTC.

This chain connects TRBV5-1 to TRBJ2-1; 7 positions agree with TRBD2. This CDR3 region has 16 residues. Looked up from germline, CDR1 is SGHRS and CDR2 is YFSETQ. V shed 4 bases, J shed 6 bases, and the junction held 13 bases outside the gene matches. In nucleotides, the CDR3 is TGCGCCAGCAGCCCTACGCTTAGCGGGTTAGGCAATGAGCAGTTCTTC. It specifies CASSPTLSGLGNEQFF.

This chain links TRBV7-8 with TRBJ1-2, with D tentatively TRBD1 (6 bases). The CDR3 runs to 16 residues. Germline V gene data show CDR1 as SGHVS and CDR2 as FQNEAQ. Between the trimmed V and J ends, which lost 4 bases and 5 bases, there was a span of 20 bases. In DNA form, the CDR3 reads TGTGCCAGCAGCTCCGCTAGGGCCGGGGGGCGATATGGCTACACCTTC. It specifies CASSSARAGGRYGYTF.

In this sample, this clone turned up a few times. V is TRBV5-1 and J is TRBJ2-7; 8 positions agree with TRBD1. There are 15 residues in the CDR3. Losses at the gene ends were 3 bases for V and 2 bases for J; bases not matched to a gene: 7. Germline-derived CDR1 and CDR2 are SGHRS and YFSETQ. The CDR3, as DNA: TGCGCCAGCAGCTGGGGCGGACAGGGCCCCTACGAGCAGTACTTC. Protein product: CASSWGGQGPYEQYF.